This is a list of T cell receptor beta chains from one sample in a study of OX40 agonist ivuxolimab in advanced cancers. Only in-frame clones appear in the TCRdb table, and some are missing; sequencing was by immunoSEQ multiplex PCR. This table holds 55,000 to 85,000 clones, approximately 81% found once. The sequencing here drew on CD4+ or CD8+ T cells sorted from blood, taken in a trial of the OX40 agonist ivuxolimab. Every receptor here comes from an adult with an advanced solid tumor such as melanoma, head and neck, liver or kidney cancer. Both conserved end residues are part of each CDR3. D genes are given only for firm matches. Clone size is stated in some rows and not others, as once, few, many or a class when expanded.

size	V	J	D	DNA	CDR3
-	TRBV20-1	TRBJ2-1	-	TGCAGTGCCCTATCGGGTGAGCAGTTCTTC	CSALSGEQFF
-	TRBV13	TRBJ2-5	TRBD1	TGTGCCAGCAGCTCCTCCGGACAGGGAGAGACCCAGTACTTC	CASSSSGQGETQYF
-	TRBV7-2	TRBJ1-5	-	TGTGCCAGCAGCTTAGTCTATGAATCCAGTCAGCCCCAGCATTTT	CASSLVYESSQPQHF
-	TRBV28	TRBJ1-6	TRBD1	TGTGCCAGCAGTCTACAGGGGTACTCACCCCTCCACTTT	CASSLQGYSPLHF
-	TRBV11-2	TRBJ2-7	-	TGTGCCAGCAGCTTAGTAGGGCGCTACGAGCAGTACTTC	CASSLVGRYEQYF
-	TRBV2	TRBJ1-1	-	TGTGCCAGCAGTGATGAAAGGTGGACTGAAGCTTTCTTT	CASSDERWTEAFF
few	TRBV5-6	TRBJ1-1	-	TGTGCCAGCACTCCCGGGACGCAGGCCAACACTGAAGCTTTCTTT	CASTPGTQANTEAFF
-	TRBV5-6	TRBJ2-5	-	TGTGCCAGCAGCTTCGCGGGGCCCCTCCAAGAGACCCAGTACTTC	CASSFAGPLQETQYF
-	TRBV7-8	TRBJ2-2	-	TGTGCCAGCAGCTTAGCGCCGCGTTGGAACACCGGGGAGCTGTTTTTT	CASSLAPRWNTGELFF
-	TRBV5-5	TRBJ2-1	TRBD1	TGTGCCAGCAGCCGGAGACAGGGGCTGGATGAGCAGTTCTTC	CASSRRQGLDEQFF
-	TRBV15	TRBJ1-4	TRBD1	TGTGCCACCAGCAGAGGTGGGACAGCATATGAAAAACTGTTTTTT	CATSRGGTAYEKLFF
-	TRBV15	TRBJ2-1	-	TGTGCCACCAGCAGAGATCTGTCCAGGAATGAGCAGTTCTTC	CATSRDLSRNEQFF
few	TRBV7-9	TRBJ1-3	-	TGTGCCAGCGGACAGTCCAACTCTGGAAACACCATATATTTT	CASGQSNSGNTIYF
-	TRBV9	TRBJ1-5	-	TGTGCCAGCAGCGTGCTGGGAGGGGTCAATCAGCCCCAGCATTTT	CASSVLGGVNQPQHF
-	TRBV19	TRBJ2-5	TRBD2	TGTGCCAGTAGTATAAGTTTACTAGCGGAAGAGACCCAGTACTTC	CASSISLLAEETQYF
-	TRBV15	TRBJ2-1	-	TGTGCCACCAGCAGAGGGGAGACGCCTGAGCAGTTCTTC	CATSRGETPEQFF
-	TRBV25-1	TRBJ1-4	-	TGTGCCAGCAGGGGGGTAGGGGCCGAAAAACTGTTTTTT	CASRGVGAEKLFF
-	TRBV4-3	TRBJ1-5	-	TGCGCCAGCAGCCAAGACTCGACAGCCCGACAGCCCCAGCATTTT	CASSQDSTARQPQHF
-	TRBV15	TRBJ2-2	-	TGTGCCACCAGCAGAGAGGACACCCAGGGGACCGGGGAGCTGTTTTTT	CATSREDTQGTGELFF
-	TRBV11-2	TRBJ1-6	-	TGTGCCAGCAGCTCGTTAAAGGGCATAGCTTCACCCCTCCACTTT	CASSSLKGIASPLHF
-	TRBV7-2	TRBJ2-5	-	TGTGCCAGCAGCTTTAACAAGGGAGAGACCCAGTACTTC	CASSFNKGETQYF
-	TRBV6-4	TRBJ1-1	-	TGTGCCAGCAAGGCGGAGTTGAACACTGAAGCTTTCTTT	CASKAELNTEAFF
-	TRBV6-1	TRBJ1-2	TRBD1	TGTGCCAGCAGGACGGGACAGAACTATGGCTACACCTTC	CASRTGQNYGYTF
-	TRBV5-4	TRBJ2-7	-	TGTGCCAGCAGCTGGGTAGGGGGGGCCGAGCAGTACTTC	CASSWVGGAEQYF
-	TRBV4-3	TRBJ2-5	-	TGCGCCAGCAGCCTCCGGGGCGGGGAGACCCAGTACTTC	CASSLRGGETQYF
-	TRBV6-1	TRBJ1-2	-	TGTGCCAGCAGTGAAGCCCTGGTGCGGAGTATCTATGGCTACACCTTC	CASSEALVRSIYGYTF
-	TRBV4-1	TRBJ1-6	TRBD1	TGCGCCAGCAGCCAGCTCAGGGGGTTTGGGTCACCCCTCCACTTT	CASSQLRGFGSPLHF
-	TRBV6-5	TRBJ1-1	-	TGTGCCAGCACGGAGTACCTCCGAAACACTGAAGCTTTCTTT	CASTEYLRNTEAFF
-	TRBV10-3	TRBJ1-2	-	TGTGCCATCAGTGGACAGTTGAGGGGCTACACCTTC	CAISGQLRGYTF
-	TRBV9	TRBJ2-1	TRBD2	TGTGCCAGCAGCTTGCGGGGGGGCCTCTACAATGAGCAGTTCTTC	CASSLRGGLYNEQFF